This entry is about one T cell receptor beta chain. What it binds is unknown. This entry is derived from a study of a mutant IDH1 vaccine in newly diagnosed glioma. Study-wide background: Those enrolled had earlier been treated with radiotherapy, temozolomide, or both, mostly both.

As for time point: week 11, during vaccination. With topical imiquimod, each dose of the vaccine consisted of 300 ug of mutant IDH1 20-mer peptide. Germline loops: CDR1 LNHDA, CDR2 SQIVND (reference sequence). The length of the CDR3 is 15 residues. V was cut by 5 bases and J by 4 bases, with 15 bases left in between. Data came from immunoSEQ multiplex PCR; TCRdb stores just in-frame clones and leaves some out. The table records 100,000 to 150,000 clones, around 80% of them present only once. Sequences were derived from PBMCs, sampled from a glioma patient whose treatment included an IDH1 peptide vaccine. The chain combines TRBV19 with TRBJ1-5; D is uncertain. The clonotype was recovered from a man aged 35 to 55 with glioma. DNA for the CDR3: TGTGCCAGTAGTTCCCCCATAGGTCGAAATCAGCCCCAGCATTTT. This gives the protein CASSSPIGRNQPQHF.